This TCR beta chain is drawn from a study of cytomegalovirus exposure and HLA in healthy donors. General study results and limits: A later analysis found common viral pathogens apparently linked to several of the most significant clusters. In a later analysis, the majority of CMV-associated beta chains seemingly showed HLA restriction. Certain indistinguishable V segments, among them TRBV6-2 and TRBV6-3, were excluded. TCR beta chains numbering approximately 150 were designated cytomegalovirus-associated.

The study ran its PCR with 60 Vbeta and 13 Jbeta primers. Sequenced by immunoSEQ multiplex PCR; TCRdb stores in-frame clones only, minus some. The data show 75,000 to 90,000 clones, around 77% seen once. V shed 8 bases and J shed 5 bases, with 15 bases lying between them. There are 13 residues in the CDR3. Germline CDR1 is SNHLY and CDR2 is FYNNEI. Concerning this clone itself: The antigen remains unidentified.

The source of this sequence is a man in his forties or fifties in good health and CMV-seronegative. Sequenced sample: PBMCs. This chain joins TRBV2 and TRBJ2-5; D is unresolved. The CDR3 sequence is CASCPTVTETQYF. DNA for the CDR3: TGTGCCAGCTGTCCAACAGTTACTGAGACCCAGTACTTC.